The clone carrying this TCR beta chain was seen repeatedly, ten times or more. The sample originates from a study of T cells in Graves' hyperthyroidism and ophthalmopathy. Authors of the study amplified TCR beta CDR3 regions from RNA transcripts. First-round RT-PCR with HTBI primers amplified the TCR CDR3 region. Via MiXCR, TCRdb re-called the multiplex PCR reads, giving one row per CDR3 protein. The data contain roughly 500,000 distinct CDR3 sequences, about 45% of them seen just once; the ten biggest clones take up under 20%. CDR1 is LGHDT, CDR2 YNNKEL, per germline (reference sequence). The CDR3 spans 12 residues. Deletions cut 2 bases from V and 8 bases from J, with 9 bases between.

The sequence derives from an adult woman with Graves' disease, either hyperthyroidism or ophthalmopathy (not recorded which). The sequencing input was peripheral blood or thyroid tissue (not recorded which). This rearrangement joins TRBV3-1 to TRBJ1-2; the D is unclear. CDR3: CASSQSHGGYTF. Written as DNA, the CDR3 is TGTGCCAGCAGCCAATCCCATGGGGGCTACACCTTC.